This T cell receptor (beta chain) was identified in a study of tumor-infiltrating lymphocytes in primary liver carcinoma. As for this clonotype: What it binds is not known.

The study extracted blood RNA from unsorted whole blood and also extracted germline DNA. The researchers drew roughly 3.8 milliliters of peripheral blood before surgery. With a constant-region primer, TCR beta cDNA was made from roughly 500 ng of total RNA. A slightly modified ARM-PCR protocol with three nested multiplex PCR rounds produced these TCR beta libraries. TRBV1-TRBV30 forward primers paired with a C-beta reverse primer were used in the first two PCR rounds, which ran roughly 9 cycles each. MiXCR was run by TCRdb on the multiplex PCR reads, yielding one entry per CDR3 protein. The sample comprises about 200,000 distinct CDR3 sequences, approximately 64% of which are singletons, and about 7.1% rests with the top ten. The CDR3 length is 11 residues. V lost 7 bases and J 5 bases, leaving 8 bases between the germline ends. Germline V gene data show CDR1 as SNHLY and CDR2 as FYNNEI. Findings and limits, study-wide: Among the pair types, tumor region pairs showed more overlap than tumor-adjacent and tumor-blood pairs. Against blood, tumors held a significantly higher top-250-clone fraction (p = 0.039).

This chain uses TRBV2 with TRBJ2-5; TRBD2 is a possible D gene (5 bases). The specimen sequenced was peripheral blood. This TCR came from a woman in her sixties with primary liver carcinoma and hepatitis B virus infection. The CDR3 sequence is CASTRGETQYF. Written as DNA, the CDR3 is TGTGCCAGCACCCGAGGGGAGACCCAGTACTTC.